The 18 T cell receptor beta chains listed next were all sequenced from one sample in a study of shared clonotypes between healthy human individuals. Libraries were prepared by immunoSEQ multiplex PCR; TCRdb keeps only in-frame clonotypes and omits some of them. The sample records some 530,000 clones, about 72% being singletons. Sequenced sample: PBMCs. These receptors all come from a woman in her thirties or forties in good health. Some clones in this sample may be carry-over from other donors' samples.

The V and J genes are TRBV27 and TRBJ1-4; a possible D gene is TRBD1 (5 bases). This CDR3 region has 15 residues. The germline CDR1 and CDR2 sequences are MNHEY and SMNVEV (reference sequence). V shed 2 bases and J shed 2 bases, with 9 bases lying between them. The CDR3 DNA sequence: TGTGCCAGCAGTTTAGGGGGAGCCACTAATGAAAAACTGTTTTTT. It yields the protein CASSLGGATNEKLFF.

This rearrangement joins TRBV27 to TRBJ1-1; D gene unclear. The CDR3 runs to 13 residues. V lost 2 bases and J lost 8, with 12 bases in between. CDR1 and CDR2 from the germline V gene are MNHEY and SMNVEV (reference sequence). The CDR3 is CASSLRAYREAFF. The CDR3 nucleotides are TGTGCCAGCAGTTTAAGGGCATACCGGGAAGCTTTCTTT.

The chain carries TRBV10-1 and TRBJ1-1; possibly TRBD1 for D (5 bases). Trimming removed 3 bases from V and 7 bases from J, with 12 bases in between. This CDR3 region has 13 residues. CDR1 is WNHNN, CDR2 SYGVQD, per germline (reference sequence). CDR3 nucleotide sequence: TGCGCCAGCAGTGACCGTAGGGGCGTTGAAGCTTTCTTT. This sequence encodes CASSDRRGVEAFF.

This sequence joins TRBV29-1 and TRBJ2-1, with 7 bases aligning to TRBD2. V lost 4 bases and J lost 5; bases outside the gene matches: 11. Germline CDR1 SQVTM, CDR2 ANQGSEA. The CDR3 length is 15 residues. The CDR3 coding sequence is TGCAGCGTTGTAGTCACAGCGGGGATAAACAATGAGCAGTTCTTC. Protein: CSVVVTAGINNEQFF.

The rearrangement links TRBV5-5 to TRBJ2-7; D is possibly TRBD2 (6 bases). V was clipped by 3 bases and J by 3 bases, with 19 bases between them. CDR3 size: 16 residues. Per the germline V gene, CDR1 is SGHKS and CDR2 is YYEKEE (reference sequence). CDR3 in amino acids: CASSSGRWDSFYEQYF. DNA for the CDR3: TGTGCCAGCAGCTCGGGCCGTTGGGACTCCTTCTACGAGCAGTACTTC.

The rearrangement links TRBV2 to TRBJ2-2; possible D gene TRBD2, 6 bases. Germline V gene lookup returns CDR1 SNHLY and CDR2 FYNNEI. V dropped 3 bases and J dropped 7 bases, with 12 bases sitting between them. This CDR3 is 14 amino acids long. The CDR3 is CASSDWREGGELFF. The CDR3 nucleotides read TGTGCCAGCAGTGATTGGCGGGAAGGCGGGGAGCTGTTTTTT.

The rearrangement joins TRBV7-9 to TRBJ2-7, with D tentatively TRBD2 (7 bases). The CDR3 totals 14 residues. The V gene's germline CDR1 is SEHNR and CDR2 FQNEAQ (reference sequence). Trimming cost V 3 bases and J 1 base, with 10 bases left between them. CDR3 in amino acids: CASSFGGPSYEQYF. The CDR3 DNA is TGTGCCAGCAGCTTCGGGGGGCCGTCCTACGAGCAGTACTTC.

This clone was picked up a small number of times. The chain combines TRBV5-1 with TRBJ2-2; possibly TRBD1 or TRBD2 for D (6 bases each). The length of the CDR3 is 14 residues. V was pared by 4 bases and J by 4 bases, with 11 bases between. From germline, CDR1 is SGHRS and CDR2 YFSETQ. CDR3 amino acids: CASSGGTTTGELFF. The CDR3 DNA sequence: TGCGCCAGCAGCGGAGGGACAACCACCGGGGAGCTGTTTTTT. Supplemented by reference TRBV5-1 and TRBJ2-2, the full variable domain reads KAGVTQTPRYLIKTRGQQVTLSCSPISGHRSVSWYQQTPGQGLQFLFEYFSETQRNKGNFPGRFSGRQFSNSRSEMNVSTLELGDSALYLCASSGGTTTGELFFGEGSRLTVL.

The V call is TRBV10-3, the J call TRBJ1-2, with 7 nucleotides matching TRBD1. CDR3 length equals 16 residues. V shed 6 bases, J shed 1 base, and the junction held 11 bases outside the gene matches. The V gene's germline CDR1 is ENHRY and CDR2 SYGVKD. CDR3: CAISEYRTGNNYGYTF. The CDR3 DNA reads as TGTGCCATCAGCGAATACAGGACAGGAAATAACTATGGCTACACCTTC.

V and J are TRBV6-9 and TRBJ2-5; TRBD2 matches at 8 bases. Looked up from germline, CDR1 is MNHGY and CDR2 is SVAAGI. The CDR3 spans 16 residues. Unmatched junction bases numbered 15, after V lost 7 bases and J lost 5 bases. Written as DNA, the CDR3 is TGTGCCAGCACGGAGACGGAGCGGGAGATCGTGGAGACCCAGTACTTC. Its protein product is CASTETEREIVETQYF.

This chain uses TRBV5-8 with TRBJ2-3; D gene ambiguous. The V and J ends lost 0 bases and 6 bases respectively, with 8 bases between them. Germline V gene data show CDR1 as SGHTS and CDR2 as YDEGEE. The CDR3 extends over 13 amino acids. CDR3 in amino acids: CASSLARADTQYF. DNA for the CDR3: TGTGCCAGCAGCTTGGCCCGAGCGGATACGCAGTATTTT.

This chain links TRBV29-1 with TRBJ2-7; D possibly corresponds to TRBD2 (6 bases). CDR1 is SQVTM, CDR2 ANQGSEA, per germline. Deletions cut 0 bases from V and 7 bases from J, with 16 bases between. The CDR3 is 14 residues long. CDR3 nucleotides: TGCAGCGTTGAAGAGTCGGGGGTTGGGGGAGAGCAGTACTTC. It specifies CSVEESGVGGEQYF.

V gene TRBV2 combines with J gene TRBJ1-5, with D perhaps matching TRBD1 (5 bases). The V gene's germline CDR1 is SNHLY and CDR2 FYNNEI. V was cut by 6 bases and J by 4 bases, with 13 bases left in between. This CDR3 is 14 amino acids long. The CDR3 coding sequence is TGTGCCAGCAGGCCGGGACTGACTAATCAGCCCCAGCATTTT. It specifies CASRPGLTNQPQHF.

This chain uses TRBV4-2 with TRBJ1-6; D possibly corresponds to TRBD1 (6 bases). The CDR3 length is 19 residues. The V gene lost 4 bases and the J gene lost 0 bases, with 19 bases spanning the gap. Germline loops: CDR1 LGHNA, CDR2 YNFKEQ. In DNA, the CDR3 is TGTGCCAGCAGCCCAGGGGTGGGTCCGATGAGCTCCTATAATTCACCCCTCCACTTT. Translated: CASSPGVGPMSSYNSPLHF.

The CDR3 reads CASSLGLAGAYEQYF. DNA of the CDR3: TGTGCCAGCAGCTTAGGACTAGCGGGAGCCTACGAGCAGTACTTC. This chain connects TRBV7-3 to TRBJ2-7; 13 bases map to TRBD2. The V segment lost 2 bases and the J segment 2 bases; nucleotides outside the gene matches: 0. Germline V lookup: CDR1 SGHTA, CDR2 FQGTGA. CDR3 length: 15 amino acids. Drawing the rest from reference TRBV7-3 and TRBJ2-7, the complete variable domain is GAGVSQTPSNKVTEKGKYVELRCDPISGHTALYWYRQSLGQGPEFLIYFQGTGAADDSGLPNDRFFAVRPEGSVSTLKIQRTERGDSAVYLCASSLGLAGAYEQYFGPGTRLTVT.

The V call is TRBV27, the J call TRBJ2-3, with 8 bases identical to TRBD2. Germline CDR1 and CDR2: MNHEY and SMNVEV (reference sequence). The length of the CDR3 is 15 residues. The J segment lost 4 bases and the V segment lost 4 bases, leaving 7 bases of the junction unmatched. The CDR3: CASSSPGTRSDTQYF. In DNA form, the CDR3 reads TGTGCCAGCAGTTCGCCCGGGACTAGGTCAGATACGCAGTATTTT.

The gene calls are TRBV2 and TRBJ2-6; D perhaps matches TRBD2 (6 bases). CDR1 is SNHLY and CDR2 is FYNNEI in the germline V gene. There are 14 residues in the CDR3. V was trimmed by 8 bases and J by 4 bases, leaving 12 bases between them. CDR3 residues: CASWRGWGANVLTF. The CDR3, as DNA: TGTGCCAGCTGGCGGGGCTGGGGGGCCAACGTCCTGACTTTC. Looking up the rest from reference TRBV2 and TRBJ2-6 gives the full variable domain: EPEVTQTPSHQVTQMGQEVILRCVPISNHLYFYWYRQILGQKVEFLVSFYNNEISEKSEIFDDQFSVERPDGSNFTLKIRSTKLEDSAMYFCASWRGWGANVLTFGAGSRLTVL.

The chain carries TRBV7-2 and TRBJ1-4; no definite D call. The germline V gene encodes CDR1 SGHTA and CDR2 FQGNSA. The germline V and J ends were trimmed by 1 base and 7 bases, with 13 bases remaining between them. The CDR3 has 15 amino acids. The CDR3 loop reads CASSLVAGSGEKLFF. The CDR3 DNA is TGTGCCAGCAGCTTAGTAGCGGGGTCGGGTGAAAAACTGTTTTTT.